The 28 T cell receptor beta chains below all came from one sample that was sequenced in a study of cytomegalovirus exposure and HLA in healthy donors. This PCR relied on a set of 60 Vbeta primers and 13 Jbeta primers. The repertoire was sequenced with immunoSEQ multiplex PCR; TCRdb's copy has only in-frame clones and lacks some. The table shows about 190,000 clones, with approximately 78% occurring only once. Input material: PBMCs. These receptor sequences come from a woman between 18 and 29 years old in good health and CMV-seronegative.

J is TRBJ2-5 and V is TRBV4-2; possibly TRBD2 for D (6 bases). The CDR3 totals 14 residues. Germline loops: CDR1 LGHNA, CDR2 YNFKEQ. Trimming shortened V by 2 bases and J by 2 bases, and 9 bases separated the two germline ends. CDR3: CASSQIREQETQYF. DNA of the CDR3: TGTGCCAGCAGCCAAATACGGGAGCAAGAGACCCAGTACTTC.

The chain combines TRBV18 with TRBJ1-2; 7 nucleotides align to TRBD1. The CDR3 extends over 15 amino acids. Germline V lookup: CDR1 KGHSH, CDR2 LQKENI. The ends lost 3 bases at V and 5 bases at J; junction bases unmatched: 9. For the CDR3, the DNA is TGTGCCAGCTCACCCGGACAGGCTGTAGGGTATGGCTACACCTTC. This translates into CASSPGQAVGYGYTF.

V is TRBV7-9 and J is TRBJ2-7; the match to TRBD2 covers 8 bases. CDR1 SEHNR and CDR2 FQNEAQ come from the germline V gene (reference sequence). This CDR3 is built from 15 residues. V was clipped by 6 bases and J by 5 bases; unmatched bases: 12. Here the CDR3 DNA reads TGTGCCAGCAGTCTCGTCGCGGGAGGAGTGGACGAGCAGTACTTC. This codes for CASSLVAGGVDEQYF.

The V and J genes are TRBV28 and TRBJ1-4; D is possibly TRBD1 (6 bases). The V end was cut by 6 bases, the J end by 3 bases, with 11 bases between. The CDR3 runs 14 residues. Germline loops: CDR1 MDHEN, CDR2 SYDVKM. The CDR3 reads CASSFTGPNEKLFF. CDR3 DNA sequence: TGTGCCAGCAGCTTTACAGGGCCTAATGAAAAACTGTTTTTT.

In this sample, this clone turned up once. Germline and junction disagree at one end, which may indicate a read error. This same CDR3 is encoded by further DNA sequences in the sample. The V call is TRBV7-7, the J call TRBJ2-7; 7 nucleotides line up with TRBD1. Per the germline V gene, CDR1 is SSHAT and CDR2 is FNYEAQ (reference sequence). The CDR3 contains 14 residues. The CDR3 loop reads CASSLEGQFYEQYF. The CDR3 region has the DNA TGTGCCAGCAGTTTAGAGGGACAGTTCTACGAGCAGTACTTC.

This sequence joins TRBV6-6 and TRBJ1-1; TRBD1 matches 9 bases. In germline, CDR1 is MNHNY, CDR2 SVGAGI (reference sequence). V lost 4 bases to trimming and J lost 6 bases; unmatched junction nucleotides: 9. This CDR3 is 15 amino acids long. The CDR3 protein is CASSFAVGTGSEAFF. In DNA, the CDR3 is TGTGCCAGCAGTTTTGCGGTCGGGACAGGGTCTGAAGCTTTCTTT.

The chain uses TRBV19 and TRBJ1-5, with 7 bases identical to TRBD1. Germline CDR1 and CDR2: LNHDA and SQIVND (reference sequence). CDR3 length: 15 amino acids. V lost 6 bases to trimming and J lost 6 bases; unmatched junction nucleotides: 11. DNA for the CDR3: TGTGCCAGTAGCCCCGGGAGGGGGCGCGGTCAGCCCCAGCATTTT. It is translated as CASSPGRGRGQPQHF.

This chain connects TRBV9 to TRBJ2-7, with 7 bases lining up with TRBD2. This CDR3 region has 15 residues. Per the germline V gene, CDR1 is SGDLS and CDR2 is YYNGEE. With 4 bases clipped from V and 0 bases from J, the junction kept 7 bases outside the gene matches. The CDR3 DNA is TGTGCCAGCAGCCCTAGCGGCAGCCTCTCCTACGAGCAGTACTTC. Its translation: CASSPSGSLSYEQYF. The whole variable domain, remainder taken from reference TRBV9 and TRBJ2-7, is DSGVTQTPKHLITATGQRVTLRCSPRSGDLSVYWYQQSLDQGLQFLIQYYNGEERAKGNILERFSAQQFPDLHSELNLSSLELGDSALYFCASSPSGSLSYEQYFGPGTRLTVT.

The chain uses TRBV7-9 and TRBJ2-7; TRBD2 matches 9 bases. CDR3 size: 17 residues. Germline lookup yields CDR1 SEHNR and CDR2 FQNEAQ (reference sequence). The V gene end was trimmed by 4 bases and the J gene end by 2 bases; junction bases not matched to a gene: 12. CDR3 loop: CASSSAWSKREAYEQYF. The CDR3, as DNA: TGTGCCAGCAGCTCCGCCTGGTCGAAGCGGGAGGCCTACGAGCAGTACTTC. The whole variable domain, filled in from reference TRBV7-9 and TRBJ2-7, reads DTGVSQNPRHKITKRGQNVTFRCDPISEHNRLYWYRQTLGQGPEFLTYFQNEAQLEKSRLLSDRFSAERPKGSFSTLEIQRTEQGDSAMYLCASSSAWSKREAYEQYFGPGTRLTVT.

The chain carries TRBV7-9 and TRBJ2-3, with D possibly TRBD1 on 6 matching bases. The CDR3 sequence is 14 residues long. From germline, CDR1 is SEHNR and CDR2 FQNEAQ (reference sequence). The V end lost 0 bases, the J end lost 2 bases, and 6 bases lay between the germline ends. The CDR3 DNA sequence: TGTGCCAGCAGCTTAGCGGGGGCCACAGATACGCAGTATTTT. Its translation is CASSLAGATDTQYF.

The chain couples TRBV9 to TRBJ2-7; D unclear. The V end lost 4 bases, the J end lost 0 bases, and 11 bases lay between the germline ends. Germline CDR1 SGDLS, CDR2 YYNGEE. The CDR3 has 14 residues. The CDR3 region has the DNA TGTGCCAGCAGCCCCGATCTGAGCTCCTACGAGCAGTACTTC. It specifies CASSPDLSSYEQYF.

The chain is built from TRBV7-9 and TRBJ1-6; D might be TRBD1 (5 bases). Per germline, CDR1 SEHNR and CDR2 FQNEAQ (reference sequence). The CDR3 loop spans 17 amino acids. Trimming left V 5 bases short and J 3 bases short, with 17 bases between. The chain's CDR3 is CASSVITGNNYNSPLHF. CDR3 DNA: TGTGCCAGCAGCGTCATCACAGGCAATAACTATAATTCACCCCTCCACTTT.

The chain couples TRBV28 to TRBJ1-1; D not resolved. Trimming cost V 3 bases and J 5 bases, with 7 bases left between them. The CDR3 spans 12 residues. From germline, CDR1 is MDHEN and CDR2 SYDVKM. Written as DNA, the CDR3 is TGTGCCAGCAGTTTCGGGAGAACTGAAGCTTTCTTT. This codes for CASSFGRTEAFF.

The V call is TRBV7-6, the J call TRBJ2-1; 12 bases map to TRBD2. Trimming removed 5 bases from V and 9 bases from J; junction bases left unmatched: 2. The CDR3 loop spans 13 amino acids. CDR1 and CDR2 (germline): SGHVS, FNYEAQ. CDR3 region: CASSLLAGGEQFF. The CDR3 nucleotides read TGTGCCAGCAGCCTACTAGCGGGGGGTGAGCAGTTCTTC.

The CDR3 protein is CASSPGRGGTEAFF. The CDR3 bases are TGTGCCAGCAGTCCGGGACGGGGGGGAACTGAAGCTTTCTTT. This chain joins TRBV27 and TRBJ1-1, with D possibly matching TRBD1 (5 bases). The ends were cut back, 5 bases at V and 5 bases at J, with 15 bases in the middle. The CDR3 is 14 residues long. Germline-derived CDR1 and CDR2 are MNHEY and SMNVEV (reference sequence).

Note on this clone: Sequence at one end of the junction differs from germline and may be a read error. This sequence joins TRBV29-1 and TRBJ2-1; maybe TRBD2 (5 bases). The CDR3 is 15 amino acids. Germline loops: CDR1 SQVTM, CDR2 ANQGSEA. The CDR3 DNA is TGCAGCGTTGAAGAAAGGGTAAGAGGGATTGATGAGCAGCTCTTC. Amino acid sequence: CSVEERVRGIDEQLF.

The genes are TRBV13 and TRBJ2-7; possible D gene TRBD2, 6 bases. The CDR3 contains 16 residues. Germline-derived CDR1 and CDR2 are PRHDT and FYEKMQ (reference sequence). Trimming stripped 5 bases from V and 0 bases from J, with 17 bases between. CDR3 coding DNA: TGTGCCAGCAGCGGGTCACCGGGACTGCGCTCCTACGAGCAGTACTTC. It codes for CASSGSPGLRSYEQYF.

This chain links TRBV6-1 with TRBJ1-3; D not resolved. The CDR3 extends over 14 amino acids. Trimming shortened V by 10 bases and J by 0 bases, and 13 bases separated the two germline ends. Germline values: CDR1 MNHNS, CDR2 SASEGT. The CDR3 spells CATALQDSGNTIYF. The CDR3 nucleotides read TGTGCCACCGCTCTCCAGGACTCTGGAAACACCATATATTTT.

V and J are TRBV5-1 and TRBJ1-6; no firm D call. The CDR3 spans 18 residues. The germline V and J ends were trimmed by 3 bases and 0 bases, with 16 bases remaining between them. CDR1 is SGHRS, CDR2 YFSETQ, per germline. CDR3 amino acids: CASSSGILSSSYNSPLHF. CDR3 sequence (DNA): TGCGCCAGCAGCTCCGGGATCCTGTCGAGCTCCTATAATTCACCCCTCCACTTT.

The V gene is TRBV30, the J gene TRBJ1-2, with D possibly TRBD1 on 5 matching bases. The CDR3 covers 15 residues. Trimming pared 1 base from V and 2 bases from J, leaving 14 bases between. CDR1 and CDR2 (germline): GTSNPN, SVGIG (reference sequence). The CDR3 spells CAWSAQGLQNYGYTF. CDR3 DNA: TGTGCCTGGAGTGCCCAGGGATTACAAAACTATGGCTACACCTTC.

This clone was seen ten or more times. The rearrangement joins TRBV5-1 to TRBJ2-7, with 11 bases aligning to TRBD1. The CDR3 totals 15 residues. The germline gives CDR1 SGHRS, CDR2 YFSETQ. Trimming removed 3 bases from V and 2 bases from J; junction bases left unmatched: 4. The CDR3 spells CASSWRDRGTYEQYF. Written as DNA, the CDR3 is TGCGCCAGCAGCTGGCGGGACAGGGGGACCTACGAGCAGTACTTC.

This clone was detected only a few times. The gene calls are TRBV29-1 and TRBJ2-2; 8 nucleotides match TRBD1. CDR1 SQVTM and CDR2 ANQGSEA come from the germline V gene. This CDR3 is 12 amino acids long. V gave up 7 bases and J gave up 5 bases; unmatched junction bases: 3. In DNA form, the CDR3 reads TGCAGCGCCGGGACAGGAACCGGGGAGCTGTTTTTT. Its translation is CSAGTGTGELFF.

The V and J genes are TRBV6-1 and TRBJ1-2; 7 nucleotides line up with TRBD1. The CDR3 length is 15 residues. V was pared by 5 bases and J by 3 bases, with 9 bases of the junction left unmatched. Germline CDR1 MNHNS, CDR2 SASEGT. The CDR3 loop is CASSPESQGHYGYTF. In DNA, the CDR3 is TGTGCCAGCAGTCCCGAATCACAGGGGCACTATGGCTACACCTTC.

CDR3 in DNA: TGTGCCAGCAGCTTGTCTAGGACAGGGGGTAGAGGCTACACCTTC. Amino acids: CASSLSRTGGRGYTF. The chain employs TRBV5-5 and TRBJ1-2, with 10 bases lining up with TRBD1. The germline CDR1 and CDR2 sequences are SGHKS and YYEKEE (reference sequence). The CDR3 is 15 residues long. V was pared by 1 base and J by 8 bases, with 8 bases of the junction left unmatched.

This clone was detected once. V is TRBV7-9 and J is TRBJ2-7; the match to TRBD1 covers 9 bases. The germline V gene has CDR1 SEHNR and CDR2 FQNEAQ (reference sequence). There are 11 residues in the CDR3. V was pared by 8 bases and J by 5 bases, with 1 base of the junction left unmatched. In DNA form, the CDR3 reads TGTGCCAGCGGACAGGGGCACGAGCAGTACTTC. Its protein is CASGQGHEQYF. The full variable domain, completed using reference TRBV7-9 and TRBJ2-7, is DTGVSQNPRHKITKRGQNVTFRCDPISEHNRLYWYRQTLGQGPEFLTYFQNEAQLEKSRLLSDRFSAERPKGSFSTLEIQRTEQGDSAMYLCASGQGHEQYFGPGTRLTVT.

The rearrangement links TRBV27 to TRBJ2-7; D perhaps matches TRBD2 (5 bases). Per the germline V gene, CDR1 is MNHEY and CDR2 is SMNVEV (reference sequence). The V gene lost 3 bases and the J gene lost 2 bases, with 14 bases spanning the gap. CDR3 length equals 15 residues. The CDR3 DNA reads as TGTGCCAGCAGTTTTTTTCCCCCGGGGACCTACGAGCAGTACTTC. Amino acid sequence: CASSFFPPGTYEQYF.

The chain couples TRBV12-1 to TRBJ2-3; the D segment call TRBD1 is taken from the table without a DNA check. TRBV12-1 is a pseudogene locus. The CDR3 length is 15 residues. Here the CDR3 DNA reads TGTGCCAGCAGCTCACAGGGGGCCGGGACAGATACGCAGTATTTT. Translation: CASSSQGAGTDTQYF.

This sequence joins TRBV6-1 and TRBJ2-1, with TRBD1 identical over 9 bases. This CDR3 contains 16 residues. Germline values: CDR1 MNHNS, CDR2 SASEGT. Trimming at V came to 4 bases and at J to 1 base, leaving 5 bases not matched to a gene. DNA of the CDR3: TGTGCCAGCAGTGTCACAGGGGGCGCGTCCTACAATGAGCAGTTCTTC. It translates to CASSVTGGASYNEQFF.